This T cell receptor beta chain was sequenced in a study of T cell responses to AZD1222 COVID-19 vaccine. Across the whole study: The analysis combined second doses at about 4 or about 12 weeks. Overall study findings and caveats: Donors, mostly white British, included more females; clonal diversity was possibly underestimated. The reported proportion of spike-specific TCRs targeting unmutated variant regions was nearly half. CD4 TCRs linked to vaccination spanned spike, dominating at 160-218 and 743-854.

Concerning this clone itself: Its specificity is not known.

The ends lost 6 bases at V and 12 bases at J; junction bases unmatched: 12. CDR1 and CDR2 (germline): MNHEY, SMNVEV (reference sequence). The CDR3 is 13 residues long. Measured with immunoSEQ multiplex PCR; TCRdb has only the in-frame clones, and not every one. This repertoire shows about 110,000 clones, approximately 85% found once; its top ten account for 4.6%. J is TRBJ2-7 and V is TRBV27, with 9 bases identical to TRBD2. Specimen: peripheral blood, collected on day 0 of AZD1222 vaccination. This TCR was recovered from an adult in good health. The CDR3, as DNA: TGTGCCAGCAGACCCGGGACTAGCAGCATTTGGTACTTC. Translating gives CASRPGTSSIWYF.